These 16 T cell receptor beta chains were all obtained from the same sample, sequenced in a study of T cell clones after liver transplantation. The method was immunoSEQ multiplex PCR; TCRdb's version includes in-frame clones alone and lacks a portion of them. The sample has under 35,000 clones; over 85% are singletons. This material consisted of CD8+ T cells from blood, taken 12 months after liver transplant. The receptors derive from a human patient who received a liver transplant. A subset of T cells may come from the graft donor.

The chain combines TRBV4-1 with TRBJ1-4; 7 positions agree with TRBD1. V lost 4 bases to trimming and J lost 7 bases; unmatched junction nucleotides: 6. The CDR3 has 14 residues. Germline V gene lookup returns CDR1 MGHRA and CDR2 YSYEKL. CDR3 loop: CASSPRQGTEKLFF. The CDR3 region has the DNA TGCGCCAGCAGCCCTCGACAGGGTACTGAAAAACTGTTTTTT.

Remarks on this clone: The junction differs from germline at one of its ends, possibly a read error. The genes are TRBV19 and TRBJ1-1; TRBD1 matches at 8 bases. The CDR3 consists of 15 residues. Germline-derived CDR1 and CDR2 are LNHDA and SQIVND (reference sequence). The CDR3 sequence is CASSLDRGMDTEAFF. As DNA, the CDR3 is TGTGCCAGTAGTCTAGACAGGGGAATGGACACTGAAGCTTTCTTT.

This chain joins TRBV27 and TRBJ2-1; 10 nucleotides align to TRBD2. Germline CDR1 reads MNHEY; CDR2 reads SMNVEV (reference sequence). The CDR3 has 15 residues. The V segment lost 6 bases and the J segment 8 bases; nucleotides outside the gene matches: 10. The CDR3 nucleotides read TGTGCCAGCAGCAACGGGGCTAGCGGGAGCGATGAGCAGTTCTTC. This gives the protein CASSNGASGSDEQFF.

Turning to this clone: An end of the junction differs from the germline gene, which may be a read error. This rearrangement joins TRBV20-1 to TRBJ1-2; 7 bases line up with TRBD1. The germline V gene encodes CDR1 DFQATT and CDR2 SNEGSKA (reference sequence). The CDR3 has 11 amino acids. The chain's CDR3 is CSAPGPDRALF. CDR3 nucleotide sequence: TGCAGTGCCCCAGGCCCCGACAGGGCTTTGTTC.

The V gene is TRBV27, the J gene TRBJ2-7; 7 bases line up with TRBD2. This CDR3 is 14 amino acids long. Germline CDR1 MNHEY, CDR2 SMNVEV (reference sequence). Trimming at V came to 2 bases and at J to 7 bases, leaving 8 bases not matched to a gene. The chain's CDR3 is CASSLGGGEMEQYF. For the CDR3, the DNA is TGTGCCAGCAGTTTAGGGGGAGGGGAGATGGAGCAGTACTTC.

The chain recombines TRBV9 with TRBJ2-6; TRBD1 is a possible D gene (6 bases). The CDR3 sequence is 14 residues long. Trimming took off 3 bases at V and 3 bases at J, with 7 bases between the two ends. Germline V lookup: CDR1 SGDLS, CDR2 YYNGEE. As DNA, the CDR3 is TGTGCCAGCAGCGGGGGGCATGGGGCCAACGTCCTGACTTTC. This translates into CASSGGHGANVLTF.

The CDR3 loop is CASSLLQGASNTGELFF. The CDR3 nucleotides read TGTGCCAGCAGCTTACTACAGGGCGCTTCGAACACCGGGGAGCTGTTTTTT. J is TRBJ2-2 and V is TRBV11-3, with D possibly TRBD1 on 6 matching bases. This CDR3 contains 17 residues. Germline V gene lookup returns CDR1 SGHNT and CDR2 YENEEA. V was trimmed by 2 bases and J by 0 bases, leaving 13 bases between them.

V and J are TRBV5-1 and TRBJ2-2; tentative D call: TRBD2 (6 bases). The CDR3 sequence is 16 residues long. Germline V gene data show CDR1 as SGHRS and CDR2 as YFSETQ. Trimming removed 5 bases at V and 7 bases at J, with 21 bases between. CDR3 sequence: CASSVEGAGRNGELFF. The CDR3, as DNA: TGCGCCAGCAGTGTGGAAGGCGCGGGACGTAACGGGGAGCTGTTTTTT. Looking up the rest from reference TRBV5-1 and TRBJ2-2 gives the full variable domain: KAGVTQTPRYLIKTRGQQVTLSCSPISGHRSVSWYQQTPGQGLQFLFEYFSETQRNKGNFPGRFSGRQFSNSRSEMNVSTLELGDSALYLCASSVEGAGRNGELFFGEGSRLTVL.

This chain joins TRBV2 and TRBJ1-5, with unresolved D. Germline lookup yields CDR1 SNHLY and CDR2 FYNNEI. This CDR3 is 14 amino acids long. The V end was cut by 6 bases, the J end by 3 bases, with 12 bases between. The chain's CDR3 is CASRQRQINQPQHF. CDR3 nucleotide sequence: TGTGCCAGCAGGCAGAGACAAATCAATCAGCCCCAGCATTTT.

V usage is TRBV7-3 and J usage is TRBJ2-1; TRBD2 is a possible D gene (6 bases). Germline CDR1 SGHTA, CDR2 FQGTGA. This CDR3 is built from 15 residues. V was cut by 5 bases and J by 1 base, with 12 bases left in between. CDR3 nucleotide sequence: TGTGCCAGCAGCCCGCAGGGAGGATCCTACAATGAGCAGTTCTTC. This gives the protein CASSPQGGSYNEQFF.

CDR3 sequence: CASSLVGQDHEQFF. The DNA for the CDR3 is TGTGCCAGCAGCTTAGTGGGTCAGGACCATGAGCAGTTCTTC. The chain has TRBV11-3 and TRBJ2-1; D is unclear. V lost 1 base and J 8 bases, leaving 12 bases between the germline ends. The germline CDR1 and CDR2 sequences are SGHNT and YENEEA. This CDR3 has 14 amino acids.

The genes are TRBV13 and TRBJ2-7, with D unclear. Between the trimmed V and J ends, which lost 5 bases and 2 bases, there was a span of 7 bases. Germline values: CDR1 PRHDT, CDR2 FYEKMQ (reference sequence). The CDR3 totals 12 residues. The CDR3 bases are TGTGCCAGCAGCCCCGGAACCTACGAGCAGTACTTC. Translation: CASSPGTYEQYF.

The chain employs TRBV7-2 and TRBJ2-7, with 12 bases aligning to TRBD1. From germline, CDR1 is SGHTA and CDR2 FQGNSA. V lost 3 bases and J lost 5; bases outside the gene matches: 2. This CDR3 spans 14 amino acids. CDR3 sequence reads: CASSLGQGAHEQYF. CDR3 nucleotide sequence: TGTGCCAGCAGCTTGGGACAGGGGGCTCACGAGCAGTACTTC.

A single count supports this clone. The CDR3 DNA follows: TGTGCCAGCAGTCTGTGGGACAGCTTCTCCTACGAGCAGTACTTC. This codes for CASSLWDSFSYEQYF. The chain has TRBV6-5 and TRBJ2-7, with 7 bases identical to TRBD1. This CDR3 has 15 amino acids. Per germline, CDR1 MNHEY and CDR2 SVGAGI. The junction had 7 bases not matched to a gene; V was cut back by 5 bases and J by 0 bases.

This chain uses TRBV28 with TRBJ2-2, with D possibly TRBD2 on 7 matching bases. Deletions cut 5 bases from V and 2 bases from J, with 9 bases between. This CDR3 region has 14 residues. The germline gives CDR1 MDHEN, CDR2 SYDVKM. The DNA for the CDR3 is TGTGCCAGCAGTCCGGGGGGCAACACCGGGGAGCTGTTTTTT. It codes for CASSPGGNTGELFF.

For this clone: At the DNA level, this CDR3 is encoded by other sequences in the same sample as well. The V gene is TRBV27, the J gene TRBJ2-2; D gene ambiguous. Trimming pared 3 bases from V and 6 bases from J, leaving 5 bases between. The length of the CDR3 is 12 residues. Germline CDR1 and CDR2: MNHEY and SMNVEV (reference sequence). CDR3 region: CASSLGSGELFF. CDR3 DNA: TGTGCCAGCAGTTTGGGGTCCGGGGAGCTGTTTTTT.